This T cell receptor (beta chain) stems from a study of cytomegalovirus exposure and HLA in healthy donors. The data were produced by immunoSEQ multiplex PCR, yet TCRdb's version contains in-frame clones alone and is incomplete. This sample has tens of thousands of clones, with approximately 97% found just once. While the first cohort had 600 to 850 subjects, the donors belonged to the separate validation cohort of 120 subjects. This CDR3 has 16 residues. V lost 2 bases and J 7 bases, leaving 17 bases between the germline ends. Germline CDR1 SGHVS, CDR2 FNYEAQ. The TCR comes from a woman aged 18 to 35 in good health and CMV-seropositive. This chain uses TRBV7-6 with TRBJ1-4; perhaps TRBD1 as D (6 bases). The sample was PBMCs. The CDR3: CASSLRFPGAGEKLFF. CDR3 sequence (DNA): TGTGCCAGCAGCTTACGGTTCCCAGGGGCAGGTGAAAAACTGTTTTTT.